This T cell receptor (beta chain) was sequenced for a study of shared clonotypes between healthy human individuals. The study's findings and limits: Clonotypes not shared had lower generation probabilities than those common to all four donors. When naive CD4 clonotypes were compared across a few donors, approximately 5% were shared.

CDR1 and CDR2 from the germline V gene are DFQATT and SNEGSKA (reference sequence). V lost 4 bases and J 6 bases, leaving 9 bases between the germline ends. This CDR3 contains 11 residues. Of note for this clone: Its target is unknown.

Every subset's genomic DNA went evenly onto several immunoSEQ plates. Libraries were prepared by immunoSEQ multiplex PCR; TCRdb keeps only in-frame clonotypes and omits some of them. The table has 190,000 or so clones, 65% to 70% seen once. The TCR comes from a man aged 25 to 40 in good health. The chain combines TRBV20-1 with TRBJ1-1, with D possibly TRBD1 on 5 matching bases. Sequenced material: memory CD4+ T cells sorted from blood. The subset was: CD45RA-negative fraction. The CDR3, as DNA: TGCAGTGCTAATAGGGGCCCTGAAGCTTTCTTT. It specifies CSANRGPEAFF.